This record concerns one T cell receptor beta chain sequence. Its antigen is currently unknown. The junction shows a germline mismatch at one end, possibly a read error. This sample is drawn from a study of STAT3 mutations in large granular lymphocyte leukemia. Findings and caveats of the study: Every T-LGLL patient had at least one immunodominant TCRbeta clonotype. After therapy, about 30% of the 18 patients switched clonotypes, all new clones STAT3 wild type.

The CDR3 runs to 12 residues. Germline-derived CDR1 and CDR2 are LGHNA and YNFKEQ. TCRbeta libraries averaged around 41,000 productive templates per sample. This table comes from immunoSEQ multiplex PCR, and its TCRdb copy is limited to in-frame clones, with some not included. Found here are about 12,000 clones, 60% to 85% of them singletons; the top ten hold around 50%. The sequence came from a man aged 55 to 70 with T-cell large granular lymphocyte leukemia. Some clones in this sample may be carry-over from other donors' samples. The source material was peripheral blood mononuclear cells. The chain recombines TRBV4-2 with TRBJ2-7; D possibly corresponds to TRBD2 (6 bases). The CDR3 coding sequence is TGTGCCAGCAGCCAAGCGGGAGAGAGCCCCTTCTTC. Translating gives CASSQAGESPFF.